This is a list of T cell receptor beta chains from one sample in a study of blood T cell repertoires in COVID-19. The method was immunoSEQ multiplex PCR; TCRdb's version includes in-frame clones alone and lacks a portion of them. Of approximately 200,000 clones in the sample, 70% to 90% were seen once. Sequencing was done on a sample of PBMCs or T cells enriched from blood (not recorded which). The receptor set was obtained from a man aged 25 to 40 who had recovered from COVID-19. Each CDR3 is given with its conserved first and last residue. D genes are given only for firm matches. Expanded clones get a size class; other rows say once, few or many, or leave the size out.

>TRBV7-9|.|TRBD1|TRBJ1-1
CASSRTGGTEAFF
TGTGCCAGCAGCCGTACAGGGGGAACTGAAGCTTTCTTT
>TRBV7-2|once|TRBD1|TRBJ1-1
CASSTQPTGFDTEAFF
TGTGCCAGCAGCACGCAGCCGACAGGGTTTGACACTGAAGCTTTCTTT
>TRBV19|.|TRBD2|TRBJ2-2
CASSIGFGTSYRTASGELFF
TGTGCCAGTAGTATAGGGTTTGGGACTAGCTACCGGACGGCCTCCGGGGAGCTGTTTTTT
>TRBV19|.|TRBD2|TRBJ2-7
CASSIRGTKSYEQYF
TGTGCCAGTAGTATCCGGGGGACTAAATCCTACGAGCAGTACTTC
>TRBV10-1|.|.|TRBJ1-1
CASSESRASMNTEAFF
TGCGCCAGCAGTGAGAGCAGGGCAAGCATGAACACTGAAGCTTTCTTT
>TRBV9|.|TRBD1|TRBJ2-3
CASSPRPGTGRTDTQYF
TGTGCCAGCAGCCCACGTCCCGGGACAGGTCGTACAGATACGCAGTATTTT
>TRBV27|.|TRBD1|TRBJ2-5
CASSSAGGSETQYF
TGTGCCAGCAGTTCGGCAGGGGGTTCTGAGACCCAGTACTTC
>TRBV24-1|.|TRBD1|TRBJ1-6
CATVAGQGGSNNSPLHF
TGTGCCACCGTCGCGGGACAGGGAGGGTCCAATAATTCACCCCTCCACTTT
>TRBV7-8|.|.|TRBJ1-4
CASSITGSPNEKLFF
TGTGCCAGCAGCATAACAGGGAGTCCTAATGAAAAACTGTTTTTT
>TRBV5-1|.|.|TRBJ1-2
CASSLNRQAPNYGYTF
TGCGCCAGCAGCTTGAATCGACAGGCGCCTAACTATGGCTACACCTTC
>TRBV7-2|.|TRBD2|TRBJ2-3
CASSFTSGKSDTQYF
TGTGCCAGCAGCTTCACTAGCGGGAAGTCAGATACGCAGTATTTT
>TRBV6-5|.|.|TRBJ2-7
CASSSTGLGEQYF
TGTGCCAGCAGTTCCACAGGGCTGGGCGAGCAGTACTTC
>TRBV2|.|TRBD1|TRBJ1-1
CASGRDRTMNTEAFF
TGTGCCAGCGGGAGGGACAGGACGATGAACACTGAAGCTTTCTTT
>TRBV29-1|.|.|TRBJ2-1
CSGEIAGVYNEQFF
TGCAGCGGTGAAATAGCAGGGGTCTACAATGAGCAGTTCTTC
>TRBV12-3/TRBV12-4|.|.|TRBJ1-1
CASSFSVNTEAFF
TGTGCCAGCAGTTTCAGCGTGAACACTGAAGCTTTCTTT
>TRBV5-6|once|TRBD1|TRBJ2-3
CASTLGQTSTDTQYF
TGTGCCAGCACCCTGGGACAGACGAGCACAGATACGCAGTATTTT
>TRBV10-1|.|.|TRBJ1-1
CASSESRFDEAFF
TGCGCCAGCAGTGAGTCGAGGTTCGATGAAGCTTTCTTT
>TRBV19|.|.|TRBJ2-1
CASSPAYSYNEQFF
TGTGCCAGTAGCCCAGCGTACTCCTACAATGAGCAGTTCTTC
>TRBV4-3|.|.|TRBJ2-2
CASRKIAGAPGELFF
TGCGCCAGCCGAAAGATCGCGGGGGCCCCCGGGGAGCTGTTTTTT
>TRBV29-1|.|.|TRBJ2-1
CSVEPPGNEQFF
TGCAGCGTTGAACCCCCGGGTAATGAGCAGTTCTTC
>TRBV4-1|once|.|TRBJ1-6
CASSQGVVLYNSPLHF
TGCGCCAGCAGCCAAGGAGTAGTTCTTTATAATTCACCCCTCCACTTT
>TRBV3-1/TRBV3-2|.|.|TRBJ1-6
CASSQARQDSWAYNSPLHF
TGTGCCAGCAGCCAAGCCCGACAGGATTCGTGGGCCTATAATTCACCCCTCCACTTT
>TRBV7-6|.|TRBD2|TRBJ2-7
CASSLERESSYEQYF
TGTGCCAGCAGCTTAGAGCGGGAAAGCTCCTACGAGCAGTACTTC
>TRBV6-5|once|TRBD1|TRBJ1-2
CASSYSRDRSYGYTF
TGTGCCAGCAGTTACTCCCGGGACAGGTCCTATGGCTACACCTTC
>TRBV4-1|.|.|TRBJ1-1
CASRTNRVTEAFF
TGCGCCAGCAGGACAAACAGGGTGACTGAAGCTTTCTTT
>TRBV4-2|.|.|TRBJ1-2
CASSQEDGNGYTF
TGTGCCAGCAGCCAAGAAGACGGGAATGGCTACACCTTC
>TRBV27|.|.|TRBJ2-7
CASRQVEQYF
TGTGCCAGCAGACAGGTCGAGCAGTACTTC
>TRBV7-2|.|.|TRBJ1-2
CASSLRTDGYTF
TGTGCCAGCAGTCTTCGGACAGATGGCTACACCTTC
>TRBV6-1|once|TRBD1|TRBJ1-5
CASSGQGFNQPQHF
TGTGCCAGCAGTGGACAGGGATTCAATCAGCCCCAGCATTTT
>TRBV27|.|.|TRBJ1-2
CASSFRGLGYTF
TGTGCCAGCAGTTTTCGGGGTCTAGGCTACACCTTC
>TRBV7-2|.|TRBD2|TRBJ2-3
CASSSPPGSTSGVTDTQYF
TGTGCCAGCAGCTCCCCCCCCGGTAGTACTAGCGGGGTAACAGATACGCAGTATTTT
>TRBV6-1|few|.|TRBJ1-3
CASSETGHSGNTIYF
TGTGCCAGCAGTGAAACTGGGCACTCTGGAAACACCATATATTTT
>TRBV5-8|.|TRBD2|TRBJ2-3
CASSYQAGGGDTQYF
TGTGCCAGCAGCTATCAAGCGGGAGGAGGTGATACGCAGTATTTT
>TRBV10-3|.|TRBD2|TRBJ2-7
CAISKTSGLAYEQYF
TGTGCCATCAGTAAGACTAGCGGCCTGGCCTACGAGCAGTACTTC
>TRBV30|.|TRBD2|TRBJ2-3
CAWSAGLAGGPTDTQYF
TGTGCCTGGAGTGCGGGACTAGCGGGAGGGCCCACAGATACGCAGTATTTT
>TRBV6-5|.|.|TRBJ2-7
CASTSPTGPSEQYF
TGTGCCAGCACCTCCCCCACAGGCCCCTCCGAGCAGTACTTC
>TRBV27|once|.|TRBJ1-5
CASSLGGKGRPQHF
TGTGCCAGCAGTTTAGGGGGCAAGGGACGGCCCCAGCATTTT
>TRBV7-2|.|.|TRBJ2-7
CASSLAARQGSYEQYF
TGTGCCAGCAGCCTGGCTGCTAGGCAGGGGTCCTACGAGCAGTACTTC
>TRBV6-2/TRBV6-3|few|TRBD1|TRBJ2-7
CASSYSLGQEYF
TGTGCCAGCAGTTACTCGTTAGGACAGGAGTACTTC
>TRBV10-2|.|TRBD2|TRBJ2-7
CASSGLAGASYEQYF
TGCGCCAGCAGTGGACTAGCGGGAGCCTCCTACGAGCAGTACTTC
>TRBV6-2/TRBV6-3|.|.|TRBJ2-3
CASSYFANTDTQYF
TGTGCCAGCAGTTACTTTGCGAACACAGATACGCAGTATTTT
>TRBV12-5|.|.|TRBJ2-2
CASGLTPSNTGELFF
TGTGCTAGTGGGTTGACACCCTCCAACACCGGGGAGCTGTTTTTT
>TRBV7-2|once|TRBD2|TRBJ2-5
CASSLSGRSGQETQYF
TGTGCCAGCAGCTTAAGCGGGAGAAGTGGTCAAGAGACCCAGTACTTC
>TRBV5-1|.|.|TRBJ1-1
CASSYDSVSTEAFF
TGCGCCAGCAGCTACGACAGTGTATCCACTGAAGCTTTCTTT
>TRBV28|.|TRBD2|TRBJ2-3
CASSLSQGTRVTDTQYF
TGTGCCAGCAGTTTAAGCCAGGGGACTAGAGTGACAGATACGCAGTATTTT
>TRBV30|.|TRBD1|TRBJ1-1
CAWRPALAGGRTEAFF
TGTGCCTGGAGACCTGCCTTGGCAGGGGGTCGCACTGAAGCTTTCTTT
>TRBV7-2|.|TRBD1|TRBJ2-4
CASRQGNENIQYF
TGTGCCAGCAGACAGGGGAACGAAAACATTCAGTACTTC
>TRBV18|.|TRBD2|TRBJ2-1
CASSRETSGSYNEQFF
TGTGCCAGCTCACGCGAGACTAGCGGGAGCTACAATGAGCAGTTCTTC
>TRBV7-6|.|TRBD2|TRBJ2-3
CASSSPSSGASTDTQYF
TGTGCCAGCAGCTCACCGTCTAGCGGAGCTAGCACAGATACGCAGTATTTT
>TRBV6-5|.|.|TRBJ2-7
CASSQRDTGEQYF
TGTGCCAGCAGTCAGCGCGATACGGGCGAGCAGTACTTC
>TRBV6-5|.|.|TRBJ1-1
CASSYGSMNTEAFF
TGTGCCAGCAGTTACGGGAGCATGAACACTGAAGCTTTCTTT
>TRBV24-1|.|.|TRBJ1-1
CATSGDRNTEAFF
TGTGCCACCAGTGGAGATCGGAACACTGAAGCTTTCTTT
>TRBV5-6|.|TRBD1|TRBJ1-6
CASSFGKTGRSPLHF
TGTGCCAGCAGCTTTGGCAAGACAGGGCGTTCACCCCTCCACTTT
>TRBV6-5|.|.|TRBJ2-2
CASSYSPANTGELFF
TGTGCCAGCAGTTACAGCCCCGCGAACACCGGGGAGCTGTTTTTT
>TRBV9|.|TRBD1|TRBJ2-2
CASRSRSGQGVPNTGELFF
TGTGCCAGCAGATCCCGATCGGGACAGGGGGTTCCGAACACCGGGGAGCTGTTTTTT
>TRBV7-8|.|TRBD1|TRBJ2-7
CASSLETGGPYEQYF
TGTGCCAGCAGCTTAGAGACAGGGGGACCCTACGAGCAGTACTTC